Following are 5 T cell receptor beta chains from one sample sequenced in a study of cytomegalovirus exposure and HLA in healthy donors. This PCR relied on a set of 60 Vbeta primers and 13 Jbeta primers. Measured with immunoSEQ multiplex PCR; TCRdb has only the in-frame clones, and not every one. The table lists about 140,000 clones, roughly 75% of them singletons. The sample consisted of PBMCs. The receptor set was obtained from a man in his forties or fifties in good health and CMV-seronegative.

This sequence joins TRBV5-4 and TRBJ2-1; 7 bases align to TRBD2. Germline trimming cut 6 bases from V and 0 bases from J; bases unmatched to any gene: 12. The germline CDR1 and CDR2 sequences are SGHNT and YYREEE (reference sequence). The CDR3 is 17 residues long. CDR3 in DNA: TGTGCCAGCAAACCGGGGGGTTTCGACAGCTCCTACAATGAGCAGTTCTTC. This sequence encodes CASKPGGFDSSYNEQFF.

This clone was recorded a few times. The V gene is TRBV30, the J gene TRBJ2-5, with D tentatively TRBD1 (6 bases). The J call is uncertain, as TRBJ2-7 better fits the DNA end. The CDR3 covers 13 residues. Germline CDR1 GTSNPN, CDR2 SVGIG (reference sequence). The CDR3 DNA is TGTGCCGCTACAGGGTCCCTCACCTACGAGCAGTACTTC. The encoded protein is CAATGSLTYEQYF.

This clone was seen a single time. The chain is built from TRBV4-1 and TRBJ2-7, with D possibly being TRBD1 (6 bases). V shed 4 bases and J shed 9 bases, with 16 bases lying between them. CDR3 length: 13 residues. Germline-derived CDR1 and CDR2 are MGHRA and YSYEKL. CDR3 in amino acids: CASSLSVGGGQYF. In DNA, the CDR3 is TGCGCCAGCAGCCTCTCCGTAGGGGGTGGGCAGTACTTC.

This clone was observed a few times. The chain links TRBV19 to TRBJ1-2, with unresolved D. V lost 7 bases to trimming and J lost 2 bases, with 17 bases between them. Germline lookup yields CDR1 LNHDA and CDR2 SQIVND (reference sequence). The CDR3 runs to 15 residues. Here the CDR3 reads CASTLTGRGNYGYTF. For the CDR3, the DNA is TGTGCCAGTACCCTGACTGGGCGGGGAAACTATGGCTACACCTTC.

This chain joins TRBV5-1 and TRBJ2-3; D is undetermined. There are 14 residues in the CDR3. Deletions cut 0 bases from V and 2 bases from J, with 7 bases between. In germline, CDR1 is SGHRS, CDR2 YFSETQ. The CDR3 region is CASSLAFPTDTQYF. CDR3 nucleotide sequence: TGCGCCAGCAGCTTGGCTTTCCCCACAGATACGCAGTATTTT.